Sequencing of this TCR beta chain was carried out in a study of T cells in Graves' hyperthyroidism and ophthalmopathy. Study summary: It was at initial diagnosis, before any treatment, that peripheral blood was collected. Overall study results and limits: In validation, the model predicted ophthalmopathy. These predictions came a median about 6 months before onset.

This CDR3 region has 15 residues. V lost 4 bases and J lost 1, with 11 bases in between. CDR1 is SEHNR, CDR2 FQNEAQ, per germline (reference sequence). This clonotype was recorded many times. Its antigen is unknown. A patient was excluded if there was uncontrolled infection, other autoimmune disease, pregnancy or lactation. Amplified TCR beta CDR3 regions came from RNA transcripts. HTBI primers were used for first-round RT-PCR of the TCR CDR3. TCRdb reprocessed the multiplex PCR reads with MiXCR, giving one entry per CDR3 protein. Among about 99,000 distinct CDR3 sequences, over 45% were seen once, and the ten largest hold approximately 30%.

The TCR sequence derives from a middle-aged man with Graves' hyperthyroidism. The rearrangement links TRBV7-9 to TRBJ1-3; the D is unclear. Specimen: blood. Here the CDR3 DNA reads TGTGCCAGCAGCTCACGCCGGGTTTCTGGAAACACCATATATTTT. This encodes CASSSRRVSGNTIYF.